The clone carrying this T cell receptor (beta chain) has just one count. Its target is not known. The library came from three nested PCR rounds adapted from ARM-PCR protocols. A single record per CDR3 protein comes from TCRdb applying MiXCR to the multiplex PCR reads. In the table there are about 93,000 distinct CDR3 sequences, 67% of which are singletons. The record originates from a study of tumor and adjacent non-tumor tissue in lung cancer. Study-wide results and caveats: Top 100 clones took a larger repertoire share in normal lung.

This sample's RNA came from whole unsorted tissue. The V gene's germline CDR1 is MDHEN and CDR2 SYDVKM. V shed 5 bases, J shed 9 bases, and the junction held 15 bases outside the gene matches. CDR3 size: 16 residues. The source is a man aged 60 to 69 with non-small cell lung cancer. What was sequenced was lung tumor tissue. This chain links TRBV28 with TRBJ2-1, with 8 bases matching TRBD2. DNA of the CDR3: TGTGCCAGCAGTACCGCCGAGACTAGCGATCGCAGTGAGCAGTTCTTC. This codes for CASSTAETSDRSEQFF.